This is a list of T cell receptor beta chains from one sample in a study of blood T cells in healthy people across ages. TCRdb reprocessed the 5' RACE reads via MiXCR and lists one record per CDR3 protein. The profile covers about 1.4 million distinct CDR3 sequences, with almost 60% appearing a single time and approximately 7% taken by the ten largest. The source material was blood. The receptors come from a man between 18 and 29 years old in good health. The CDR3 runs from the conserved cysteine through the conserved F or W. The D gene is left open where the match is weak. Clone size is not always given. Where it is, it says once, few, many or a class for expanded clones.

CDR3aa: CSARPLDGPYTDTQYF
CDR3nt: TGCAGTGCTAGACCCCTGGACGGGCCCTACACAGATACGCAGTATTTT
abundance: .
j_gene: TRBJ2-3
d_gene: .
v_gene: TRBV20-1

CDR3aa: CASSLKTGGKQETQYF
CDR3nt: TGTGCCAGCAGTCTTAAGACAGGGGGGAAGCAAGAGACCCAGTACTTC
abundance: .
j_gene: TRBJ2-5
d_gene: TRBD1
v_gene: TRBV12-3/TRBV12-4

CDR3aa: CSARERDKGYGYTF
CDR3nt: TGCAGTGCTAGAGAAAGGGACAAGGGCTATGGCTACACCTTC
abundance: few
j_gene: TRBJ1-2
d_gene: .
v_gene: TRBV20-1

CDR3aa: CSVEEGTGFGYTF
CDR3nt: TGCAGCGTTGAAGAGGGGACAGGGTTTGGCTACACCTTC
abundance: few
j_gene: TRBJ1-2
d_gene: TRBD1
v_gene: TRBV29-1

CDR3aa: CASSLQGFNTGELFF
CDR3nt: TGTGCCAGCAGCTTACAGGGTTTCAACACCGGGGAGCTGTTTTTT
abundance: .
j_gene: TRBJ2-2
d_gene: .
v_gene: TRBV7-2

CDR3aa: CACAMDGTYEQYF
CDR3nt: TGTGCCTGCGCAATGGACGGCACCTACGAGCAGTACTTC
abundance: .
j_gene: TRBJ2-7
d_gene: .
v_gene: TRBV27

CDR3aa: CSAPSLNRVSYNEQFF
CDR3nt: TGCAGTGCTCCCTCATTGAACAGGGTTTCCTACAATGAGCAGTTCTTC
abundance: .
j_gene: TRBJ2-1
d_gene: .
v_gene: TRBV20-1

CDR3aa: CASSTGTFEQYF
CDR3nt: TGTGCCAGCAGCACCGGGACGTTCGAGCAGTACTTC
abundance: .
j_gene: TRBJ2-7
d_gene: .
v_gene: TRBV3-1

CDR3aa: CASSQEAYHGYTF
CDR3nt: TGCGCCAGCAGCCAAGAGGCGTACCATGGCTACACCTTC
abundance: once
j_gene: TRBJ1-2
d_gene: .
v_gene: TRBV4-1

CDR3aa: CSASQRVETQYF
CDR3nt: TGCAGTGCTAGCCAGCGGGTTGAGACCCAGTACTTC
abundance: .
j_gene: TRBJ2-5
d_gene: .
v_gene: TRBV20-1

CDR3aa: CAWSGGLSGNTIYF
CDR3nt: TGTGCCTGGAGCGGCGGCCTCTCTGGAAACACCATATATTTT
abundance: .
j_gene: TRBJ1-3
d_gene: .
v_gene: TRBV30

CDR3aa: CASSFFGHRGAEQETQYF
CDR3nt: TGTGCCAGCAGCTTTTTCGGCCACAGGGGAGCTGAGCAAGAGACCCAGTACTTC
abundance: few
j_gene: TRBJ2-5
d_gene: TRBD1
v_gene: TRBV7-9

CDR3aa: CATSEPGTEGGYTF
CDR3nt: TGTGCCACCAGTGAGCCCGGGACAGAGGGTGGCTACACCTTC
abundance: .
j_gene: TRBJ1-2
d_gene: TRBD1
v_gene: TRBV24-1

CDR3aa: CASSYRADTQYF
CDR3nt: TGTGCCAGCAGTTACAGGGCAGATACGCAGTATTTT
abundance: many
j_gene: TRBJ2-3
d_gene: .
v_gene: TRBV6-2/TRBV6-3

CDR3aa: CASHANSGEQFF
CDR3nt: TGTGCCAGCCATGCAAATAGTGGCGAGCAGTTCTTC
abundance: .
j_gene: TRBJ2-1
d_gene: .
v_gene: TRBV27

CDR3aa: CASRPGSPYSYEQYF
CDR3nt: TGTGCCAGCAGGCCTGGCAGTCCATACTCCTACGAGCAGTACTTC
abundance: .
j_gene: TRBJ2-7
d_gene: .
v_gene: TRBV7-2

CDR3aa: CAISESFASGSKWDEQFF
CDR3nt: TGTGCCATCAGTGAGTCGTTCGCTAGCGGGAGTAAGTGGGATGAGCAGTTCTTC
abundance: few
j_gene: TRBJ2-1
d_gene: TRBD2
v_gene: TRBV10-3

CDR3aa: CAISVDYGGGAYEQYF
CDR3nt: TGTGCCATCAGTGTCGACTATGGCGGGGGGGCCTACGAGCAGTACTTC
abundance: .
j_gene: TRBJ2-7
d_gene: TRBD2
v_gene: TRBV10-3

CDR3aa: CSVRGASTGELFF
CDR3nt: TGCAGCGTTCGGGGGGCCTCCACCGGGGAGCTGTTTTTT
abundance: .
j_gene: TRBJ2-2
d_gene: .
v_gene: TRBV29-1

CDR3aa: CAISEIRGTGIDEQYF
CDR3nt: TGTGCCATCAGTGAGATTAGGGGGACAGGGATCGACGAGCAGTACTTC
abundance: .
j_gene: TRBJ2-7
d_gene: TRBD1
v_gene: TRBV10-3

CDR3aa: CASSQDPGGETQYF
CDR3nt: TGCGCCAGCAGCCAAGATCCTGGGGGTGAGACCCAGTACTTC
abundance: many
j_gene: TRBJ2-5
d_gene: .
v_gene: TRBV4-3

CDR3aa: CASSSITGTSGGEQYF
CDR3nt: TGTGCCAGCAGCTCCATTACCGGGACTAGCGGGGGAGAGCAGTACTTC
abundance: .
j_gene: TRBJ2-5
d_gene: TRBD2
v_gene: TRBV11-2

CDR3aa: CASWGGTSGRLSYNEQFF
CDR3nt: TGTGCCAGCTGGGGGGGGACTAGCGGGAGGCTGAGCTACAATGAGCAGTTCTTC
abundance: .
j_gene: TRBJ2-1
d_gene: TRBD2
v_gene: TRBV28

CDR3aa: CASSFGAHLYEQYF
CDR3nt: TGTGCCAGCAGTTTTGGGGCCCACCTCTACGAGCAGTACTTC
abundance: .
j_gene: TRBJ2-7
d_gene: .
v_gene: TRBV27

CDR3aa: CASRGENSRSNQPQHF
CDR3nt: TGTGCCAGCAGAGGGGAAAACAGTAGATCTAATCAGCCCCAGCATTTT
abundance: .
j_gene: TRBJ1-5
d_gene: .
v_gene: TRBV6-6

CDR3aa: CASSFLAARSYEQYF
CDR3nt: TGTGCCAGCAGCTTCCTAGCGGCCCGCTCCTACGAGCAGTACTTC
abundance: .
j_gene: TRBJ2-7
d_gene: TRBD2
v_gene: TRBV5-6

CDR3aa: CASRMAGLGAYEQYF
CDR3nt: TGCGCCAGCAGGATGGCGGGACTAGGCGCCTACGAGCAGTACTTC
abundance: .
j_gene: TRBJ2-7
d_gene: TRBD2
v_gene: TRBV5-1

CDR3aa: CASSLGASGTSYEQYF
CDR3nt: TGCGCCAGCAGCTTGGGAGCCAGCGGGACCTCCTACGAGCAGTACTTC
abundance: few
j_gene: TRBJ2-7
d_gene: TRBD2
v_gene: TRBV5-1

CDR3aa: CSAREGRGLASYNEQYF
CDR3nt: TGCAGTGCTAGAGAGGGTAGGGGACTGGCCTCCTACAATGAGCAGTACTTC
abundance: .
j_gene: TRBJ2-7
d_gene: .
v_gene: TRBV20-1

CDR3aa: CASSVSGSGRTDTQYF
CDR3nt: TGTGCCAGCAGCGTGAGTGGGAGCGGGAGGACAGATACGCAGTATTTT
abundance: .
j_gene: TRBJ2-3
d_gene: TRBD2
v_gene: TRBV9

CDR3aa: CASSHAPQETQYF
CDR3nt: TGTGCCAGCAGCCACGCGCCCCAAGAGACCCAGTACTTC
abundance: few
j_gene: TRBJ2-5
d_gene: .
v_gene: TRBV4-2

CDR3aa: CASSLTGNEQYF
CDR3nt: TGTGCCAGCAGTTTGACAGGTAACGAGCAGTACTTC
abundance: many
j_gene: TRBJ2-7
d_gene: .
v_gene: TRBV27

CDR3aa: CASRGPDRGMSPEAFF
CDR3nt: TGTGCCAGCAGGGGGCCGGACAGGGGCATGAGCCCTGAAGCTTTCTTT
abundance: once
j_gene: TRBJ1-1
d_gene: TRBD1
v_gene: TRBV7-2

CDR3aa: CASSFGSSDTDTQYF
CDR3nt: TGTGCCAGCAGTTTCGGGAGCTCAGACACAGATACGCAGTATTTT
abundance: .
j_gene: TRBJ2-3
d_gene: .
v_gene: TRBV27

CDR3aa: CASSLRQFETQYF
CDR3nt: TGCGCCAGCAGCCTACGACAGTTTGAGACCCAGTACTTC
abundance: few
j_gene: TRBJ2-5
d_gene: .
v_gene: TRBV4-1

CDR3aa: CAGREREGYTF
CDR3nt: TGTGCCGGGAGGGAGAGGGAAGGCTACACCTTC
abundance: .
j_gene: TRBJ1-2
d_gene: .
v_gene: TRBV30

CDR3aa: CASSFQGGELFF
CDR3nt: TGTGCCAGCAGTTTTCAAGGCGGGGAGCTGTTTTTT
abundance: .
j_gene: TRBJ2-2
d_gene: .
v_gene: TRBV6-2/TRBV6-3

CDR3aa: CASSFSPGLAAGEQFF
CDR3nt: TGCGCCAGCAGCTTCTCCCCCGGACTAGCGGCCGGTGAGCAGTTCTTC
abundance: .
j_gene: TRBJ2-1
d_gene: TRBD2
v_gene: TRBV5-1

CDR3aa: CASSTLSGDTQYF
CDR3nt: TGTGCCAGCAGCACGCTTAGCGGAGATACGCAGTATTTT
abundance: .
j_gene: TRBJ2-3
d_gene: .
v_gene: TRBV6-2/TRBV6-3

CDR3aa: CASPLSGALSYNEQFF
CDR3nt: TGTGCCAGCCCCCTTTCCGGGGCCCTCTCCTACAATGAGCAGTTCTTC
abundance: .
j_gene: TRBJ2-1
d_gene: .
v_gene: TRBV7-2

CDR3aa: CASSQEVDNEQFF
CDR3nt: TGTGCCAGCAGCCAAGAGGTCGACAATGAGCAGTTCTTC
abundance: .
j_gene: TRBJ2-1
d_gene: .
v_gene: TRBV3-1

CDR3aa: CASRSPNLGANVLTF
CDR3nt: TGTGCCAGCCGCTCCCCCAATCTTGGGGCCAACGTCCTGACTTTC
abundance: .
j_gene: TRBJ2-6
d_gene: .
v_gene: TRBV27

CDR3aa: CASSPSDSRNEKLFF
CDR3nt: TGTGCCAGCAGCCCTTCGGACAGTCGGAATGAAAAACTGTTTTTT
abundance: .
j_gene: TRBJ1-4
d_gene: .
v_gene: TRBV5-6

CDR3aa: CASSAISYPYNEQFF
CDR3nt: TGTGCCAGCAGCGCCATATCATACCCCTACAATGAGCAGTTCTTC
abundance: once
j_gene: TRBJ2-1
d_gene: .
v_gene: TRBV7-8